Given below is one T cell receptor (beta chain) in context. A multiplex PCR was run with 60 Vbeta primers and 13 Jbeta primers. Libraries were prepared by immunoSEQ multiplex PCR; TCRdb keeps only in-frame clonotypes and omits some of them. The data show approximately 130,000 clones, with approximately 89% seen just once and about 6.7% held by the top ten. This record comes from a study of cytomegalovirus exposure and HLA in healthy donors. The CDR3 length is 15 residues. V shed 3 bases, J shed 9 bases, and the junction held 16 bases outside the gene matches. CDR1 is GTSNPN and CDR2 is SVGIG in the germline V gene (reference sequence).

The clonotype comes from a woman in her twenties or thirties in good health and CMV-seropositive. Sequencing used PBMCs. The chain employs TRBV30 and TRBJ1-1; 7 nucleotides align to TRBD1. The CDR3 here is CAWSPATGSTLKAFF. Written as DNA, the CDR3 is TGTGCCTGGAGCCCAGCGACAGGGTCTACTCTGAAAGCTTTCTTT.